What follows are 13 T cell receptor beta chains derived from one specimen sequenced in a study of cytomegalovirus exposure and HLA in healthy donors. Use of 60 Vbeta and 13 Jbeta primers characterized the PCR. Using immunoSEQ multiplex PCR, the repertoire was profiled, and TCRdb retains in-frame clones only, with some absent. The data hold just under 250,000 clones, with roughly 87% observed a single time. Sequencing was performed on PBMCs. These receptors all stem from a woman aged 40 to 50 in good health and CMV-seropositive.

About this clone: The junction departs from the called germline gene at one end, perhaps through a read error. The chain uses TRBV4-1 and TRBJ1-2; TRBD1 agrees at 11 bases. CDR1 and CDR2 (germline): MGHRA, YSYEKL. The CDR3 spans 16 residues. The CDR3 loop is CASSTMGQGGNYGYTF. The CDR3 DNA is TGTGCCAGCAGCACCATGGGACAGGGGGGTAACTATGGCTACACCTTC.

This clone has only one observation. The genes are TRBV6-1 and TRBJ1-2; weak D call: TRBD1 (5 bases). The V and J ends lost 5 bases and 4 bases respectively, with 14 bases between them. CDR1 is MNHNS, CDR2 SASEGT, per germline. There are 14 residues in the CDR3. The CDR3 nucleotides are TGTGCCAGCAGTTTCGACAGCCGTTCCTATGGCTACACCTTC. Translating it yields CASSFDSRSYGYTF.

The CDR3 here is CASSSRDRPEAFF. CDR3 DNA sequence: TGTGCCAGCAGTTCCCGGGACAGGCCTGAAGCTTTCTTT. The chain couples TRBV27 to TRBJ1-1; 8 bases are a match to TRBD1. The CDR3 sequence is 13 residues long. V shed 4 bases and J 6 bases; nucleotides not matched to a gene: 4. Germline CDR1 MNHEY, CDR2 SMNVEV (reference sequence).

The chain joins TRBV9 to TRBJ1-2, with D unclear. The V end was cut by 0 bases, the J end by 6 bases, with 12 bases between. Germline values: CDR1 SGDLS, CDR2 YYNGEE. This CDR3 spans 14 amino acids. The CDR3 DNA reads as TGTGCCAGCAGCGTAGATACGGGGAGTGATGGCTACACCTTC. The encoded protein is CASSVDTGSDGYTF. The variable domain in full, completed from reference TRBV9 and TRBJ1-2, reads DSGVTQTPKHLITATGQRVTLRCSPRSGDLSVYWYQQSLDQGLQFLIQYYNGEERAKGNILERFSAQQFPDLHSELNLSSLELGDSALYFCASSVDTGSDGYTFGSGTRLTVV.

This clone was seen a single time. The chain carries TRBV18 and TRBJ2-7; D not resolved. The length of the CDR3 is 14 residues. V lost 3 bases and J 0 bases, leaving 9 bases between the germline ends. CDR1 and CDR2 from the germline V gene are KGHSH and LQKENI. In DNA, the CDR3 is TGTGCCAGCTCACCCGACACCATCTCCTACGAGCAGTACTTC. Encoded protein: CASSPDTISYEQYF.

There are a few counts of this clone. The chain links TRBV30 to TRBJ2-6; no firm D call. V was pared by 5 bases and J by 0 bases, with 8 bases between. The CDR3 loop spans 14 amino acids. Germline CDR1 is GTSNPN and CDR2 is SVGIG (reference sequence). CDR3: CAWVVPSGANVLTF. As DNA, the CDR3 is TGTGCCTGGGTAGTCCCCTCTGGGGCCAACGTCCTGACTTTC.

This clone has just a few counts. CDR3 residues: CSAHRTDTQYF. Here the CDR3 DNA reads TGCAGTGCCCATCGCACAGATACGCAGTATTTT. The V gene is TRBV20-1, the J gene TRBJ2-3; unclear D gene. Looked up from germline, CDR1 is DFQATT and CDR2 is SNEGSKA (reference sequence). The CDR3 length is 11 residues. V was cut by 6 bases and J by 1 base, with 5 bases left in between.

V usage is TRBV6-1 and J usage is TRBJ1-1, with TRBD1 matching over 7 bases. Germline trimming cut 5 bases from V and 1 base from J; bases unmatched to any gene: 4. Germline V lookup: CDR1 MNHNS, CDR2 SASEGT. The CDR3 is 14 amino acids. CDR3 sequence (DNA): TGTGCCAGCAGTAAGACAGGGTCGAACACTGAAGCTTTCTTT. It yields the protein CASSKTGSNTEAFF.

This CDR3 reads CAGAGRGDYEQFF. DNA of the CDR3: TGTGCCGGCGCCGGGCGGGGAGACTATGAGCAGTTCTTC. The chain has TRBV7-9 and TRBJ2-1, with a possible D match to TRBD2 (6 bases). This CDR3 comprises 13 residues. The germline V gene encodes CDR1 SEHNR and CDR2 FQNEAQ (reference sequence). The V gene lost 11 bases and the J gene lost 8 bases, with 19 bases spanning the gap.

The chain has TRBV7-2 and TRBJ2-1; the D gene is possibly TRBD2 (5 bases). Between the trimmed V and J ends, which lost 5 bases and 13 bases, there was a span of 21 bases. CDR1 and CDR2 (germline): SGHTA, FQGNSA. The CDR3 covers 14 residues. CDR3 nucleotides: TGTGCCAGCAGCATTAACAAAGGGCAGAGGGAACAGTTCTTC. Amino acid sequence: CASSINKGQREQFF.

This clone has only a few counts. The CDR3 sequence is CASSNPWGQGAHGYTF. DNA of the CDR3: TGCGCCAGCAGCAACCCTTGGGGACAGGGGGCCCATGGCTACACCTTC. The J gene is TRBJ1-2, the V gene TRBV4-1; 12 bases agree with TRBD1. Germline CDR1 MGHRA, CDR2 YSYEKL. The length of the CDR3 is 16 residues. After removal of 5 bases from V and 6 bases from J, the junction contained 10 bases not matched to a gene.

This clone showed up just once. The chain has TRBV4-3 and TRBJ2-5, with TRBD2 matching over 7 bases. CDR1 is LGHNA and CDR2 is YSLEER in the germline V gene. CDR3 size: 17 residues. V gave up 0 bases and J gave up 2 bases; unmatched junction bases: 9. The CDR3 DNA is TGCGCCAGCAGCCAAGAAGTTCGGGCGGGGGTTCAAGAGACCCAGTACTTC. It is translated as CASSQEVRAGVQETQYF.

This clone came up a few times. The chain recombines TRBV9 with TRBJ1-3; 7 bases match TRBD1. V lost 2 bases and J lost 0; bases outside the gene matches: 2. Germline V CDR1 and CDR2: SGDLS, YYNGEE. The CDR3 runs to 15 residues. The CDR3 here is CASSVGQASGNTIYF. CDR3 DNA sequence: TGTGCCAGCAGCGTCGGACAGGCCTCTGGAAACACCATATATTTT.